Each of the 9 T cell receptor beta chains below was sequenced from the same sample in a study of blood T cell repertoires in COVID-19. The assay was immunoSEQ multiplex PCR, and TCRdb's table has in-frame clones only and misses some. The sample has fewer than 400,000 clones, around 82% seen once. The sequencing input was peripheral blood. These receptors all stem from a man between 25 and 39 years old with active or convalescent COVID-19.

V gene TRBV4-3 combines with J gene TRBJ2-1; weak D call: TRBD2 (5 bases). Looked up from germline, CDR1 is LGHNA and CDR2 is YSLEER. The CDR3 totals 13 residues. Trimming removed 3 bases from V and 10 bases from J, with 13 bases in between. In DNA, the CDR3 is TGCGCCAGCAGCCAGAACCGCGGAGGAGAGCAGTTCTTC. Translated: CASSQNRGGEQFF.

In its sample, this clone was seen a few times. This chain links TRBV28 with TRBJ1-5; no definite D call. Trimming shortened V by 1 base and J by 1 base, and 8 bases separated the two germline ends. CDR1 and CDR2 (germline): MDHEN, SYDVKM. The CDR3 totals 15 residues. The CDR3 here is CASSLFGRSNQPQHF. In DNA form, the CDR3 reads TGTGCCAGCAGTTTATTTGGGAGGAGCAATCAGCCCCAGCATTTT.

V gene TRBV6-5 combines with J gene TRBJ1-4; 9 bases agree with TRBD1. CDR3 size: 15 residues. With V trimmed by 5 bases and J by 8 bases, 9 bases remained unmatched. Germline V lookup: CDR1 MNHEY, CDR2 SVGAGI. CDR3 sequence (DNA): TGTGCCAGCAGTCCCACGGGACAGGGAGGCGAAAAACTGTTTTTT. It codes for CASSPTGQGGEKLFF.

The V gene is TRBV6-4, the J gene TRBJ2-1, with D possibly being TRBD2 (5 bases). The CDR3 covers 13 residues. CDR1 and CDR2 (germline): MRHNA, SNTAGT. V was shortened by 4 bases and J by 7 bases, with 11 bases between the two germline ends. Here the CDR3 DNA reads TGTGCCAGCAGTGTCAGCGGAATAAATGAGCAGTTCTTC. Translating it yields CASSVSGINEQFF.

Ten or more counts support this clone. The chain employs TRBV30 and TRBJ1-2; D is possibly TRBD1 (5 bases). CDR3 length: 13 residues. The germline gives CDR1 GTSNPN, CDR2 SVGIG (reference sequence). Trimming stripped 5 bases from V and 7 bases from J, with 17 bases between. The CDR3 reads CAWVQGPYGGYTF. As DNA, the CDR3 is TGTGCCTGGGTCCAGGGCCCGTATGGTGGCTACACCTTC.

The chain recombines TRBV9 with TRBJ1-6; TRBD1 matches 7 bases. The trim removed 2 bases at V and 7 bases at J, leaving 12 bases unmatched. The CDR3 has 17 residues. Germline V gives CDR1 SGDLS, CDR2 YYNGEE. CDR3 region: CASSVHRDSLTNSPLHF. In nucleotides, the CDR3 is TGTGCCAGCAGCGTCCACAGGGACAGTTTAACAAATTCACCCCTCCACTTT. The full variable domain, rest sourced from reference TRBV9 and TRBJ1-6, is DSGVTQTPKHLITATGQRVTLRCSPRSGDLSVYWYQQSLDQGLQFLIQYYNGEERAKGNILERFSAQQFPDLHSELNLSSLELGDSALYFCASSVHRDSLTNSPLHFGNGTRLTVT.

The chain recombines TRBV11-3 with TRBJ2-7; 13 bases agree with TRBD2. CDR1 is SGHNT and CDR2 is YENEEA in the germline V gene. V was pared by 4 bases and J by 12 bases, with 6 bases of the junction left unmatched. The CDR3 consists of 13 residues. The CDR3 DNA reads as TGTGCCAGCAGCTCCGGGACTAGCGGGACTCGGTACTTC. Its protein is CASSSGTSGTRYF.

In nucleotides, the CDR3 is TGTGCCACTACAGACAGGGGGAACAGAAACACCATATATTTT. It is translated as CATTDRGNRNTIYF. The V and J genes are TRBV19 and TRBJ1-3, with 9 nucleotides matching TRBD1. The CDR3 covers 14 residues. CDR1 LNHDA and CDR2 SQIVND come from the germline V gene (reference sequence). The V and J ends lost 10 bases and 5 bases, in that order; junction bases with no gene match: 9.

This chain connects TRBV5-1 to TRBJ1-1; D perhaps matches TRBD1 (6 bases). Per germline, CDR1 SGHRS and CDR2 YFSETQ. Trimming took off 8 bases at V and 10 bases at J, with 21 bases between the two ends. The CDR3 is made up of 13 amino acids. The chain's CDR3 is CARHPLGARGAFF. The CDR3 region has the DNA TGCGCCAGACACCCCTTGGGGGCCCGAGGAGCTTTCTTT.